Detailed here is one T cell receptor beta chain. No antigen is known for it. One junction end does not reproduce the germline sequence, and a read error may be involved. This sample is drawn from a study of tumor and adjacent non-tumor tissue in lung cancer. On the study more broadly: Each sample yielded a few million productive TCRbeta reads on average. Study-wide points: Compared with tumor, normal lung showed significantly lower TCR diversity. In normal lung, the top 100 clones were significantly more dominant than in tumor.

No cell sorting was done before RNA was extracted from the tissue. The library came from three nested PCR rounds adapted from ARM-PCR protocols. One entry per CDR3 protein, called by TCRdb with MiXCR from the multiplex PCR reads. This table holds fewer than 130,000 distinct CDR3 sequences, under 90% found once. CDR1 is SGHKS and CDR2 is YYEKEE in the germline V gene (reference sequence). The length of the CDR3 is 13 residues. V gene TRBV5-5 combines with J gene TRBJ2-5; D is ambiguous. The sequence derives from a man between 65 and 85 years old with non-small cell lung cancer. The material sequenced was lung tumor tissue. The CDR3 DNA reads TGTGCCAACAGCTTAGTCATTCCGGAGACCCAGTACTTC. This gives the protein CANSLVIPETQYF.